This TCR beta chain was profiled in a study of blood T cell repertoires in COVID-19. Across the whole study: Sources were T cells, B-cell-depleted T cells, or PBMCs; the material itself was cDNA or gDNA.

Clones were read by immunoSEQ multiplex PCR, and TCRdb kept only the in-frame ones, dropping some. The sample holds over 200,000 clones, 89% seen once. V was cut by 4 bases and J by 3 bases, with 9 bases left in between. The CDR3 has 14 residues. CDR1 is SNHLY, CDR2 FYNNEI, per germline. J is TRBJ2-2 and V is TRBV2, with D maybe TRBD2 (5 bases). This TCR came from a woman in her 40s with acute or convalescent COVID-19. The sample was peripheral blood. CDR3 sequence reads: CASSGLAYTGELFF. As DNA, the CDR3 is TGTGCCAGCAGTGGCCTAGCTTACACCGGGGAGCTGTTTTTT.